Presented here are 5 T cell receptor beta chains from one specimen sequenced in a study of identical twins. MiXCR was run by TCRdb on the 5' RACE reads, yielding one entry per CDR3 protein. The sample yields hundreds of thousands of distinct CDR3 sequences, approximately 22% seen once. In addition, the sample was reused for a study of T cells expressing NK-cell markers.

Source material: PBMCs. The receptors come from a woman aged 18-35 years in good health.

This clonotype was detected ten times or more. This CDR3 reads CASSAGILNTEAFF. The CDR3 coding sequence is TGTGCCAGCAGTGCAGGGATATTGAACACTGAAGCTTTCTTT. This rearrangement joins TRBV6-1 to TRBJ1-1, with a tentative D call TRBD1 (5 bases). The CDR3 has 14 residues. CDR1 is MNHNS and CDR2 is SASEGT in the germline V gene. V was trimmed by 4 bases and J by 0 bases, leaving 9 bases between them.

V is TRBV29-1 and J is TRBJ1-5, with a tentative D call TRBD1 (6 bases). Germline CDR1 is SQVTM and CDR2 is ANQGSEA. The V gene lost 5 bases and the J gene lost 4 bases, with 12 bases spanning the gap. The CDR3 has 13 amino acids. CDR3: CSVTGGANQPQHF. CDR3 DNA: TGCAGCGTTACCGGGGGCGCGAATCAGCCCCAGCATTTT.

Remarks on this clonotype: The junction does not match germline at one end; this may be a read error. The gene calls are TRBV6-5 and TRBJ1-2; D uncertain. Germline lookup yields CDR1 MNHEY and CDR2 SVGAGI. CDR3 size: 13 residues. The CDR3 nucleotides are TGTGCGAGCAATTACGGACTCACCTATGGCTACACCTTC. Protein product: CASNYGLTYGYTF.

V is TRBV6-1 and J is TRBJ2-3; 7 bases map to TRBD2. This CDR3 has 16 residues. CDR1 MNHNS and CDR2 SASEGT come from the germline V gene. The junction had 11 bases not matched to a gene; V was cut back by 6 bases and J by 2 bases. In nucleotides, the CDR3 is TGTGCCAGCAGAGACCCCGGGCGGGAGTTCACAGATACGCAGTATTTT. Encoded protein: CASRDPGREFTDTQYF.

This clonotype was detected ten times or more. The chain carries TRBV9 and TRBJ2-6; 7 nucleotides match TRBD2. With 4 bases clipped from V and 0 bases from J, the junction kept 16 bases outside the gene matches. The CDR3 is 20 amino acids. Germline assignment: CDR1 SGDLS and CDR2 YYNGEE. The CDR3 DNA is TGTGCCAGCAGCTCAAGACGGGGGGAAAGTGCCTACTCTGGGGCCAACGTCCTGACTTTC. The encoded protein is CASSSRRGESAYSGANVLTF.